The present entry profiles one T cell receptor beta chain with its context. What it binds is unknown. The data originate from a study of a mutant IDH1 vaccine in newly diagnosed glioma. CDR3 length: 15 amino acids. V dropped 0 bases and J dropped 4 bases, with 14 bases sitting between them. Germline V lookup: CDR1 SGDLS, CDR2 YYNGEE. Time point defined: week 35, safety follow-up. The investigators gave 300 ug of mutant IDH1 20-mer peptide in each vaccine dose, together with topical imiquimod. Assay: immunoSEQ multiplex PCR; the TCRdb copy retains only in-frame clones and omits some. The sample contains tens of thousands of clones, 88% of which appear only once.

The chain combines TRBV9 with TRBJ2-7, with D possibly matching TRBD1 (6 bases). This specimen was PBMCs, taken from a glioma patient whose treatment included an IDH1 peptide vaccine. The receptor's source is a woman between 40 and 50 years old with glioma. The CDR3 sequence: CASSVASQGPYEQYF. The CDR3 bases are TGTGCCAGCAGCGTAGCCTCACAGGGACCGTACGAGCAGTACTTC.